The 30 T cell receptor beta chains below come from one sample, sequenced in a study of blood T cell repertoires in COVID-19. Using immunoSEQ multiplex PCR, the repertoire was profiled, and TCRdb retains in-frame clones only, with some absent. This sample yields 200,000 to 300,000 clones, of which around 87% are seen a single time; just over 7% belongs to the top ten. Sequencing input: peripheral blood. The receptors here all came from a man between 60 and 75 years old who had recovered from COVID-19.

The genes are TRBV11-2 and TRBJ1-4; 12 bases line up with TRBD1. CDR3 size: 18 residues. From germline, CDR1 is SGHAT and CDR2 FQNNGV. Trimming removed 1 base from V and 7 bases from J; junction bases left unmatched: 10. The DNA of the CDR3 is TGTGCCAGCAGCTTAGTGGGGACAGGGGGCGGCGGGCGTGAAAAACTGTTTTTT. This sequence encodes CASSLVGTGGGGREKLFF. The variable domain in full, with the rest retrieved from reference TRBV11-2 and TRBJ1-4, is EAGVAQSPRYKIIEKRQSVAFWCNPISGHATLYWYQQILGQGPKLLIQFQNNGVVDDSQLPKDRFSAERLKGVDSTLKIQPAKLEDSAVYLCASSLVGTGGGGREKLFFGSGTQLSVL.

The chain employs TRBV6-5 and TRBJ1-1, with D perhaps TRBD1 (6 bases). V dropped 6 bases and J dropped 6 bases, with 17 bases sitting between them. Germline V lookup: CDR1 MNHEY, CDR2 SVGAGI. The CDR3 is 14 amino acids. The CDR3 protein is CASSYRVRVPEAFF. CDR3 nucleotide sequence: TGTGCCAGCAGCTACAGGGTGAGGGTGCCTGAAGCTTTCTTT.

The rearrangement uses TRBV25-1 and TRBJ2-2; D is perhaps TRBD1 (6 bases). V lost 9 bases and J 1 base, leaving 9 bases between the germline ends. CDR1 is MGHDK, CDR2 SYGVNS, per germline. This CDR3 region has 13 residues. The CDR3 here is CASETGNTGELFF. Here the CDR3 DNA reads TGTGCCAGTGAGACAGGGAACACCGGGGAGCTGTTTTTT.

The chain is built from TRBV27 and TRBJ2-7; TRBD1 agrees at 9 bases. The CDR3 consists of 17 residues. From germline, CDR1 is MNHEY and CDR2 SMNVEV (reference sequence). J gave up 5 bases and V 3 bases, and 14 bases lay outside the gene matches. CDR3 bases: TGTGCCAGCAGTTTGAGAAAGGGAACAGGGGGCGAGGACGAGCAGTACGTC. Protein product: CASSLRKGTGGEDEQYV.

This clone came up once. V usage is TRBV19 and J usage is TRBJ1-2; 8 bases align to TRBD1. CDR3 length equals 19 residues. Germline V CDR1 and CDR2: LNHDA, SQIVND (reference sequence). After removal of 3 bases from V and 5 bases from J, the junction contained 20 bases not matched to a gene. CDR3 sequence: CASSISPQGRGRGVYGYTF. The DNA for the CDR3 is TGTGCCAGTAGTATCTCCCCCCAAGGCAGGGGGCGCGGAGTTTATGGCTACACCTTC.

This chain links TRBV5-6 with TRBJ1-1; tentatively, D is TRBD1 (6 bases). The CDR3 loop spans 14 amino acids. The V gene's germline CDR1 is SGHDT and CDR2 YYEEEE. Deletions cut 5 bases from V and 5 bases from J, with 16 bases between. CDR3 region: CASSPTGSRTEAFF. The CDR3, as DNA: TGTGCCAGCAGTCCCACAGGGAGTCGGACTGAAGCTTTCTTT.

The CDR3 sequence: CASGPSGNSLGGETQYF. CDR3 in DNA: TGTGCTAGTGGTCCCTCGGGGAACTCCTTGGGCGGGGAGACCCAGTACTTC. The rearrangement joins TRBV12-5 to TRBJ2-5; the D gene is possibly TRBD2 (5 bases). The V and J ends lost 5 bases and 5 bases respectively, with 24 bases between them. Germline assignment: CDR1 LGHNT and CDR2 FRNRAP. The CDR3 spans 17 residues.

J is TRBJ2-6 and V is TRBV7-9; D might be TRBD2 (5 bases). Trimming shortened V by 3 bases and J by 1 base, and 7 bases separated the two germline ends. Germline V gene sequence: CDR1 SEHNR, CDR2 FQNEAQ (reference sequence). The CDR3 consists of 15 residues. Here the CDR3 DNA reads TGTGCCAGCAGCTTGCCGGGATCTGGGGCCAACGTCCTGACTTTC. Encoded protein: CASSLPGSGANVLTF.

This clone was seen just once. CDR3 amino acids: CASSFPGELFF. CDR3 nucleotides: TGTGCCAGCAGCTTCCCAGGGGAGCTGTTTTTT. J is TRBJ2-2 and V is TRBV5-5; no firm D call. CDR1 and CDR2 from the germline V gene are SGHKS and YYEKEE (reference sequence). Trimming cost V 2 bases and J 8 bases, with 4 bases left between them. The CDR3 spans 11 residues. The variable domain in full, with the rest retrieved from reference TRBV5-5 and TRBJ2-2, is DAGVTQSPTHLIKTRGQQVTLRCSPISGHKSVSWYQQVLGQGPQFIFQYYEKEERGRGNFPDRFSARQFPNYSSELNVNALLLGDSALYLCASSFPGELFFGEGSRLTVL.

This clone was counted a few times. The chain combines TRBV5-4 with TRBJ1-6, with D maybe TRBD1 (5 bases). Germline CDR1 and CDR2: SGHNT and YYREEE (reference sequence). The CDR3 has 14 residues. Trimming left V 2 bases short and J 5 bases short, with 8 bases between. The CDR3 loop is CASSLRGDNSPLHF. The CDR3 coding sequence is TGTGCCAGCAGCTTAAGGGGTGATAATTCACCCCTCCACTTT.

This clone was detected only once. J is TRBJ2-1 and V is TRBV5-1, with a possible D match to TRBD2 (6 bases). CDR1 and CDR2 from the germline V gene are SGHRS and YFSETQ. The CDR3 loop spans 13 amino acids. The germline V and J ends were trimmed by 0 bases and 7 bases, with 8 bases remaining between them. CDR3 DNA: TGCGCCAGCAGCTTGGTGGCGGGGAATGAGCAGTTCTTC. It is translated as CASSLVAGNEQFF.

The chain couples TRBV10-3 to TRBJ2-3, with 11 bases lining up with TRBD1. The trim removed 2 bases at V and 8 bases at J, leaving 6 bases unmatched. CDR3 length: 15 residues. Germline V lookup: CDR1 ENHRY, CDR2 SYGVKD. CDR3 protein: CAISEAGTGGGTQYF. The CDR3 bases are TGTGCCATCAGTGAGGCCGGGACAGGGGGTGGTACGCAGTATTTT.

The chain links TRBV19 to TRBJ2-3; a possible D gene is TRBD2 (5 bases). Germline V gene sequence: CDR1 LNHDA, CDR2 SQIVND (reference sequence). V was cut by 1 base and J by 4 bases, with 12 bases left in between. The CDR3 runs to 15 residues. The CDR3 DNA sequence: TGTGCCAGTAGTATAGGACGGGATAGCGCAGATACGCAGTATTTT. Translation: CASSIGRDSADTQYF.

This chain links TRBV3-1 (or the pseudogene TRBV3-2) with TRBJ2-3; 11 bases are a match to TRBD2. The germline V gene encodes CDR1 LGHDT and CDR2 YNNKEL (reference sequence). CDR3 size: 16 residues. With V trimmed by 0 bases and J by 5 bases, 4 bases remained unmatched. This CDR3 is CASSQDSTSGGDTQYF. The CDR3 DNA follows: TGTGCCAGCAGCCAAGATAGCACTAGCGGGGGAGATACGCAGTATTTT.

The chain has TRBV7-9 and TRBJ2-7; 8 nucleotides align to TRBD1. With V trimmed by 8 bases and J by 2 bases, 2 bases remained unmatched. CDR1 SEHNR and CDR2 FQNEAQ come from the germline V gene (reference sequence). The CDR3 length is 12 residues. This chain's CDR3 is CASSGGPYEQYF. The CDR3 DNA reads as TGTGCCAGCTCAGGGGGCCCCTACGAGCAGTACTTC.

The chain links TRBV15 to TRBJ1-1; no clear D gene. Germline assignment: CDR1 LNHNV and CDR2 YYDKDF (reference sequence). Trimming removed 0 bases from V and 3 bases from J, with 8 bases in between. This CDR3 spans 14 amino acids. For the CDR3, the DNA is TGTGCCACCAGCAGAGATTGGGAGTACACTGAAGCTTTCTTT. This encodes CATSRDWEYTEAFF.

To note about this clone: At the DNA level, this CDR3 is encoded by other sequences in the same sample as well. V is TRBV9 and J is TRBJ1-6; D unclear. Germline V gene sequence: CDR1 SGDLS, CDR2 YYNGEE. There are 15 residues in the CDR3. The V gene lost 0 bases and the J gene lost 3 bases, with 7 bases spanning the gap. The CDR3 DNA reads TGTGCCAGCAGCGTAGATGGCAGCTATAATTCACCCCTCCACTTT. The encoded protein is CASSVDGSYNSPLHF.

This sequence joins TRBV9 and TRBJ1-5; TRBD1 might be the D (5 bases). V lost 3 bases and J lost 2, with 9 bases in between. Per the germline V gene, CDR1 is SGDLS and CDR2 is YYNGEE. The CDR3 sequence is 14 residues long. The CDR3, as DNA: TGTGCCAGCAGCGCCTGGGGGGGCAATCAGCCCCAGCATTTT. This gives the protein CASSAWGGNQPQHF.

This clone appeared a few times. The chain joins TRBV3-1 (or the pseudogene TRBV3-2) to TRBJ1-5; D not resolved. The CDR3 is 15 amino acids. Germline values: CDR1 LGHDT, CDR2 YNNKEL (reference sequence). V shed 0 bases and J shed 8 bases, with 14 bases lying between them. The CDR3 sequence: CASSQEGRFGEPQHF. Here the CDR3 DNA reads TGTGCCAGCAGCCAAGAGGGTCGGTTCGGAGAGCCCCAGCATTTT.

This chain joins TRBV5-1 and TRBJ2-2; 10 positions agree with TRBD2. V shed 0 bases and J 3 bases; nucleotides not matched to a gene: 2. CDR1 SGHRS and CDR2 YFSETQ come from the germline V gene. CDR3 length equals 16 residues. CDR3 sequence: CASSLVLAGYTGELFF. CDR3 coding DNA: TGCGCCAGCAGCTTGGTACTAGCGGGGTACACCGGGGAGCTGTTTTTT.

The chain uses TRBV6-5 and TRBJ1-4; TRBD1 aligns across 8 bases. The CDR3 has 14 residues. The ends lost 3 bases at V and 5 bases at J; junction bases unmatched: 2. The germline V gene encodes CDR1 MNHEY and CDR2 SVGAGI. This chain's CDR3 is CASSYGQGNEKLFF. Written as DNA, the CDR3 is TGTGCCAGCAGTTATGGACAGGGAAATGAAAAACTGTTTTTT.

The rearrangement uses TRBV25-1 and TRBJ2-2; 7 positions match TRBD2. CDR1 is MGHDK, CDR2 SYGVNS, per germline. V shed 0 bases, J shed 2 bases, and the junction held 6 bases outside the gene matches. This CDR3 comprises 17 residues. The CDR3 loop is CASSEYYGGSNTGELFF. The CDR3 DNA follows: TGTGCCAGCAGTGAATATTACGGGGGGTCTAACACCGGGGAGCTGTTTTTT.

J is TRBJ1-1 and V is TRBV5-6; TRBD1 is a possible D gene (5 bases). This CDR3 region has 15 residues. Germline CDR1 reads SGHDT; CDR2 reads YYEEEE. V lost 1 base and J lost 1, with 11 bases in between. The CDR3, as DNA: TGTGCCAGCAGCTTGTACCGGCAGGGGAACACTGAAGCTTTCTTT. It translates to CASSLYRQGNTEAFF.

The rearrangement joins TRBV21-1 to TRBJ1-1; the D call TRBD1 from the table was never checked on the DNA. TRBV21-1 is listed as a pseudogene. The CDR3 is made up of 17 amino acids. The CDR3 reads CASSTKPPTNRATEAFF. For the CDR3, the DNA is TGTGCCAGCAGTACCAAACCACCTACTAACAGGGCCACTGAAGCTTTCTTT.

This clone was seen a few times. The rearrangement links TRBV6-5 to TRBJ1-3; D remains ambiguous. V was pared by 0 bases and J by 2 bases, with 8 bases between. CDR1 MNHEY and CDR2 SVGAGI come from the germline V gene. There are 15 residues in the CDR3. The DNA for the CDR3 is TGTGCCAGCAGTTACTCGAGGATTACTGGAAACACCATATATTTT. Protein sequence: CASSYSRITGNTIYF.

Of note for this clone: The same CDR3 also results from other DNA sequences found in this sample. The chain recombines TRBV5-1 with TRBJ2-3, with TRBD2 identical over 9 bases. Germline CDR1 is SGHRS and CDR2 is YFSETQ. This CDR3 is built from 15 residues. The J segment lost 1 base and the V segment lost 0 bases, leaving 0 bases of the junction unmatched. CDR3 DNA: TGCGCCAGCAGCTTGGGACTAGCGGGCACAGATACGCAGTATTTT. It specifies CASSLGLAGTDTQYF. The complete variable domain, with remaining parts taken from reference TRBV5-1 and TRBJ2-3, reads KAGVTQTPRYLIKTRGQQVTLSCSPISGHRSVSWYQQTPGQGLQFLFEYFSETQRNKGNFPGRFSGRQFSNSRSEMNVSTLELGDSALYLCASSLGLAGTDTQYFGPGTRLTVL.

The V gene is TRBV30, the J gene TRBJ1-2; TRBD1 matches at 7 bases. The CDR3 is 15 residues long. V gave up 4 bases and J gave up 2 bases; unmatched junction bases: 10. Germline CDR1 GTSNPN, CDR2 SVGIG (reference sequence). The CDR3 sequence is CAWKDRLRDNYGYTF. Written as DNA, the CDR3 is TGTGCCTGGAAGGACAGGCTGCGTGACAACTATGGCTACACCTTC.

The chain is built from TRBV28 and TRBJ1-1; D remains ambiguous. The length of the CDR3 is 15 residues. Germline loops: CDR1 MDHEN, CDR2 SYDVKM. The V gene lost 2 bases and the J gene lost 1 base, with 11 bases spanning the gap. The CDR3 coding sequence is TGTGCCAGCAGTTTACCCCAGGCCCGGAACACTGAAGCTTTCTTT. The encoded protein is CASSLPQARNTEAFF.

V is TRBV3-1 (or the pseudogene TRBV3-2) and J is TRBJ2-4; TRBD2 matches 8 bases. J lost 2 bases, V lost 5 bases, and 11 bases had no gene match. Germline V CDR1 and CDR2: LGHDT, YNNKEL (reference sequence). CDR3 size: 17 residues. The CDR3 DNA sequence: TGTGCCAGCAGCGAAGTAGTCGGGGGGGCTACCAAAAACATTCAGTACTTC. It encodes CASSEVVGGATKNIQYF.

The chain recombines TRBV5-6 with TRBJ2-1; 8 nucleotides align to TRBD2. CDR1 is SGHDT and CDR2 is YYEEEE in the germline V gene. This CDR3 is 15 amino acids long. V lost 4 bases and J lost 4; bases outside the gene matches: 7. CDR3 DNA sequence: TGTGCCAGCAGCCTCCGGGGGGGCCGTTACAATGAGCAGTTCTTC. As protein: CASSLRGGRYNEQFF.